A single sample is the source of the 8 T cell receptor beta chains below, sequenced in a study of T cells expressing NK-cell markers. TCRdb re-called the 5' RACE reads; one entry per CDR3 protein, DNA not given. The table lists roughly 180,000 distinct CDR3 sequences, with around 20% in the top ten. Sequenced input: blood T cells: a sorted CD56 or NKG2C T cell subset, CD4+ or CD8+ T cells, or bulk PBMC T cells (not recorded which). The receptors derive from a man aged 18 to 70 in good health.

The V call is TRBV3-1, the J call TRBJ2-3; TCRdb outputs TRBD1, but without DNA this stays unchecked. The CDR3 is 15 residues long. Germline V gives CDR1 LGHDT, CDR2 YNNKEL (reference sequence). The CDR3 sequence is CASSHTIPSTDTQYF.

The CDR3 spells CASSDDIQETQYF. J is TRBJ2-5 and V is TRBV9. This CDR3 is built from 13 residues. Per germline, CDR1 SGDLS and CDR2 YYNGEE. Looking up the rest from reference TRBV9 and TRBJ2-5 gives the full variable domain: DSGVTQTPKHLITATGQRVTLRCSPRSGDLSVYWYQQSLDQGLQFLIQYYNGEERAKGNILERFSAQQFPDLHSELNLSSLELGDSALYFCASSDDIQETQYFGPGTRLLVL.

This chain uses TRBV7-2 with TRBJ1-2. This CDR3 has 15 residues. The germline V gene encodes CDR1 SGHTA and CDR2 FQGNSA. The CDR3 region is CASSLAEEGWDGYTF.

This CDR3 is CSVEDSSGTQYF. This chain uses TRBV29-1 with TRBJ2-3. Germline-derived CDR1 and CDR2 are SQVTM and ANQGSEA. The CDR3 is 12 amino acids.

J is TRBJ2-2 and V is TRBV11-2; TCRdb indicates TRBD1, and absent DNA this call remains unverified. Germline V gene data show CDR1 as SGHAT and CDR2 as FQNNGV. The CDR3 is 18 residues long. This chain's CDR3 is CASSPPLAGDANTGELFF.

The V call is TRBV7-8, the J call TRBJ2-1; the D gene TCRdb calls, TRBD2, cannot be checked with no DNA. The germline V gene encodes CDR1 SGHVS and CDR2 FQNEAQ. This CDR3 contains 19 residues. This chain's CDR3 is CASSLASGGASFYYNEQFF.

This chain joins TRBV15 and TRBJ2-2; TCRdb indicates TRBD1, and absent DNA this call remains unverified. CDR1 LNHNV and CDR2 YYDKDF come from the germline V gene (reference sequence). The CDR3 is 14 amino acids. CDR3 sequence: CATRETGGDGELFF.

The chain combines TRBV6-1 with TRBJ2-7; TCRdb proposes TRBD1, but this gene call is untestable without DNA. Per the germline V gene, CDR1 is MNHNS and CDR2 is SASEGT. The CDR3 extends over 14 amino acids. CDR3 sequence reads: CASTYRGTGYEQYF.